The clone carrying this TCR beta chain was seen a few times. This entry is derived from a study of blood T cell repertoires in COVID-19. In the authors' methods: Estimation of nucleated cell counts relied on the amplification of reference gene primers. TCRdb keeps only in-frame clones here, not all; method: immunoSEQ multiplex PCR. V and J calls and clone size follow that table, whereas D and trimming were derived from the DNA. The sample includes almost 200,000 clones, roughly 90% of them seen just once. This CDR3 has 15 amino acids. Trimming removed 4 bases from V and 1 base from J, with 13 bases in between. Per germline, CDR1 LGHDT and CDR2 YNNKEL (reference sequence). Two negative PCRs, clearance, or symptom resolution had been documented for recovered Cohort 3 donors.

The sequence was collected from a woman younger than 30 who had recovered from COVID-19. This rearrangement joins TRBV3-1 (or the pseudogene TRBV3-2) to TRBJ1-1; maybe TRBD1 (6 bases). Sequenced material: PBMCs or T cells enriched from blood (not recorded which). This CDR3 reads CASSRETGSNTEAFF. The DNA of the CDR3 is TGTGCCAGCAGCCGAGAAACAGGGTCGAACACTGAAGCTTTCTTT.